This entry describes one T cell receptor beta chain. The antigen is unknown. The PCR made use of 60 Vbeta and 13 Jbeta primers. The assay was immunoSEQ multiplex PCR, and TCRdb's table has in-frame clones only and misses some. This sample has around 80,000 clones; around 79% occur once, and the top ten carry less than 4.5%. Healthy bone marrow donors made up the donors. This specimen comes from a study of cytomegalovirus exposure and HLA in healthy donors. Study-wide points: More clonal expansion characterized HLA-associated TCR beta chains than equally common others in a later analysis.

The sequence was collected from a man aged 35 to 55 in good health and CMV-seronegative. Specimen: PBMCs.

The CDR3 reads CASSLARLADYNEQFF. The DNA of the CDR3 is TGTGCCAGCAGCTTAGCGCGACTAGCGGACTACAATGAGCAGTTCTTC. This chain links TRBV7-8 with TRBJ2-1; the match to TRBD2 covers 9 bases. Germline V gene lookup returns CDR1 SGHVS and CDR2 FQNEAQ. V trimming: 0 bases; J trimming: 3 bases; junction bases outside the gene matches: 3. The CDR3 spans 16 residues.